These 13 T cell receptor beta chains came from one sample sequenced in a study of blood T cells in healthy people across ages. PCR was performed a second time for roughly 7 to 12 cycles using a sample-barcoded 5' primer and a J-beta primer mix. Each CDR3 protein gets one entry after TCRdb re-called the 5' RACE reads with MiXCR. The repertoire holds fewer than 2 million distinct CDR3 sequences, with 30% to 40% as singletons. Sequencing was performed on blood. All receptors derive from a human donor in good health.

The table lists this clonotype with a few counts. The CDR3 protein is CASSYSFTPGSGANVLTF. The CDR3 nucleotides are TGTGCCAGCAGTTACTCGTTTACTCCCGGCTCTGGGGCCAACGTCCTGACTTTC. V and J are TRBV6-2 or TRBV6-3 and TRBJ2-6; D gene ambiguous. Trimming took 0 bases from V and 0 from J, leaving 12 bases between them. CDR3 length: 18 amino acids. CDR1 is MNHEY and CDR2 is SVGEGT in the germline V gene.

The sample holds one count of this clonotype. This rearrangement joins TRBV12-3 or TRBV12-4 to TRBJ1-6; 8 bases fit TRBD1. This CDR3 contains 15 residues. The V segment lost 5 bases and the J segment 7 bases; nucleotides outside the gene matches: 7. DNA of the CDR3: TGTGCCAGCAGTCTCCCAGGGGGCGCGAATTCACCCCTCCACTTT. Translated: CASSLPGGANSPLHF.

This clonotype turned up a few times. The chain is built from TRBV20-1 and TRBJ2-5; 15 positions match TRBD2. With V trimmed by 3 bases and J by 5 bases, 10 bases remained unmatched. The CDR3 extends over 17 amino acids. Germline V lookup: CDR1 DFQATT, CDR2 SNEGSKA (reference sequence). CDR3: CSASYWTSGGAGETQYF. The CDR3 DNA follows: TGCAGTGCTAGTTATTGGACTAGCGGGGGGGCCGGGGAGACCCAGTACTTC.

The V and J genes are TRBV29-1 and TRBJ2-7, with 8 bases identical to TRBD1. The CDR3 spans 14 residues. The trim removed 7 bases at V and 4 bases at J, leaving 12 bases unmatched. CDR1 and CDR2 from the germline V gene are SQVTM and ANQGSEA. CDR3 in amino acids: CSAPGTGELYEQYF. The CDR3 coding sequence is TGCAGCGCCCCCGGGACAGGAGAACTATACGAGCAGTACTTC.

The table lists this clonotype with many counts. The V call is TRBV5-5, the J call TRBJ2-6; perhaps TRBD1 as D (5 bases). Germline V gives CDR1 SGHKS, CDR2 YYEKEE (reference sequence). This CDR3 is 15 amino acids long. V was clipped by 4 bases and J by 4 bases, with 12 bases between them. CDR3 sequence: CASSPAGSGANVLTF. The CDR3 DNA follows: TGTGCCAGCAGCCCTGCAGGGTCAGGGGCCAACGTCCTGACTTTC.

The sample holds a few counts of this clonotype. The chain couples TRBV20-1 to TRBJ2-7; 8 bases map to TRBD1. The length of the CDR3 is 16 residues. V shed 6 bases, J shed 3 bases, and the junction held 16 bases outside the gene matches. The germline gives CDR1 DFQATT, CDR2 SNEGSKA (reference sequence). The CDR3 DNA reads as TGCAGTGCCATACCAATGGAAAGGGGACAGGACTACGAGCAGTACTTC. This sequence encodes CSAIPMERGQDYEQYF.

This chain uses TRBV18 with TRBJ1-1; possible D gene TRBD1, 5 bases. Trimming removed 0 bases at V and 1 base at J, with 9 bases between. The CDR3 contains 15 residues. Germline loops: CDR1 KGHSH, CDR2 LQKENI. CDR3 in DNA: TGTGCCAGCTCACCACCGTCGGGGGGGAACACTGAAGCTTTCTTT. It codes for CASSPPSGGNTEAFF.

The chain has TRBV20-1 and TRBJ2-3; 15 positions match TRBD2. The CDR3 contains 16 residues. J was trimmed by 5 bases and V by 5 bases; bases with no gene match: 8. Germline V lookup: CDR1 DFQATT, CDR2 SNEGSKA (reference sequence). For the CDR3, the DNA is TGCAGTGCTGGTACCCCGGGACTAGCGGGGGGAGATACGCAGTATTTT. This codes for CSAGTPGLAGGDTQYF.

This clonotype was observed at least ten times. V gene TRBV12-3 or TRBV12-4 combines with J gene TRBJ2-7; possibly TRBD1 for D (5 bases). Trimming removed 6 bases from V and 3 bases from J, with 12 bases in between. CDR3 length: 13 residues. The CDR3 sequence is CASSYGRVYEQYF. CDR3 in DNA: TGTGCCAGCAGCTATGGCAGGGTCTACGAGCAGTACTTC.

The CDR3 DNA follows: TGTGCCAACTCTGGAGGGAGCTCCTACAATGAGCAGTTCTTC. Amino acid sequence: CANSGGSSYNEQFF. This chain joins TRBV18 and TRBJ2-1; a possible D gene is TRBD2 (6 bases). The CDR3 has 14 residues. V was trimmed by 10 bases and J by 0 bases, leaving 13 bases between them. In germline, CDR1 is KGHSH, CDR2 LQKENI.

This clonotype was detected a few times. The CDR3 nucleotides read TGTGCCAGCACCCTCGGACTTCACAATGAGCAGTTCTTC. This codes for CASTLGLHNEQFF. This chain uses TRBV7-8 with TRBJ2-1, with TRBD2 as a possible D gene (5 bases). CDR1 and CDR2 (germline): SGHVS, FQNEAQ. Trimming stripped 7 bases from V and 5 bases from J, with 12 bases between. The CDR3 loop spans 13 amino acids. Full variable domain (missing parts from reference TRBV7-8 and TRBJ2-1): GAGVSQSPRYKVAKRGQDVALRCDPISGHVSLFWYQQALGQGPEFLTYFQNEAQLDKSGLPSDRFFAERPEGSVSTLKIQRTQQEDSAVYLCASTLGLHNEQFFGPGTRLTVL.

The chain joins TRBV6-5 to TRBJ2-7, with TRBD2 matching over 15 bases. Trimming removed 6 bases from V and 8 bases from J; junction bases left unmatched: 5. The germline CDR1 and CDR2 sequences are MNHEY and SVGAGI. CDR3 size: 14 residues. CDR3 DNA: TGTGCCAGCAGCGGGGGACTAGCGGGGGGCCAGCAGTACTTC. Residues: CASSGGLAGGQQYF.

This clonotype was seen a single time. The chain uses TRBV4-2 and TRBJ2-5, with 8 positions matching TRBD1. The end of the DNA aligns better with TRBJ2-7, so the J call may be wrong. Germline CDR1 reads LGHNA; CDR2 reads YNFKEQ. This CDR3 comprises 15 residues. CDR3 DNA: TGTGCCAGCAGCCAAGCCGGACAGGGAGACTACGAGCAGTACTTC. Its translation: CASSQAGQGDYEQYF.